A single sample is the source of the 8 T cell receptor beta chains below, sequenced in a study of a mutant IDH1 vaccine in newly diagnosed glioma. What these receptors recognize is not known. Time point here: week 11, during vaccination. Every vaccine dose comprised 300 ug of mutant IDH1 20-mer peptide plus topical imiquimod. Using immunoSEQ multiplex PCR, the repertoire was profiled, and TCRdb retains in-frame clones only, with some absent. The sample records more than 55,000 clones, approximately 80% being singletons. The material was PBMCs, obtained from a glioma patient whose treatment included an IDH1 peptide vaccine. Receptors originate from a man in his thirties or forties with glioma.

This rearrangement joins TRBV28 to TRBJ2-7, with D possibly being TRBD2 (6 bases). The V gene's germline CDR1 is MDHEN and CDR2 SYDVKM. V lost 3 bases and J 4 bases, leaving 16 bases between the germline ends. CDR3 size: 15 residues. The chain's CDR3 is CASSLRSSGGYEQYF. The CDR3 DNA is TGTGCCAGCAGTTTGCGAAGCTCTGGGGGGTACGAGCAGTACTTC. The full variable domain, in which reference TRBV28 and TRBJ2-7 provide the parts outside the CDR3, is DVKVTQSSRYLVKRTGEKVFLECVQDMDHENMFWYRQDPGLGLRLIYFSYDVKMKEKGDIPEGYSVSREKKERFSLILESASTNQTSMYLCASSLRSSGGYEQYFGPGTRLTVT.

The genes are TRBV27 and TRBJ2-4; 13 positions match TRBD2. The CDR3 length is 16 residues. The germline V gene has CDR1 MNHEY and CDR2 SMNVEV (reference sequence). Trimming removed 5 bases from V and 3 bases from J; junction bases left unmatched: 4. In nucleotides, the CDR3 is TGTGCCAGCAGTCGACTAGCGGGAGGCAACAAAAACATTCAGTACTTC. It translates to CASSRLAGGNKNIQYF.

This chain joins TRBV19 and TRBJ2-1; 12 nucleotides agree with TRBD2. The CDR3 contains 15 residues. Germline CDR1 reads LNHDA; CDR2 reads SQIVND (reference sequence). Unmatched junction bases numbered 6, after V lost 5 bases and J lost 7 bases. The CDR3 region is CASSVTSGGLNEQFF. The CDR3 coding sequence is TGTGCCAGTAGTGTAACTAGCGGGGGGCTTAATGAGCAGTTCTTC. Combining the CDR3 with reference TRBV19 and TRBJ2-1 gives the whole variable domain DGGITQSPKYLFRKEGQNVTLSCEQNLNHDAMYWYRQDPGQGLRLIYYSQIVNDFQKGDIAEGYSVSREKKESFPLTVTSAQKNPTAFYLCASSVTSGGLNEQFFGPGTRLTVL.

For this clone: The same CDR3 can be traced to other DNA sequences in this sample. This chain links TRBV29-1 with TRBJ2-3; no definite D call. The CDR3 runs 14 residues. Germline V lookup: CDR1 SQVTM, CDR2 ANQGSEA. V lost 6 bases and J lost 0, with 13 bases in between. The DNA of the CDR3 is TGCAGCGTCCGGATACACCCTAGCACAGATACGCAGTATTTT. Its protein is CSVRIHPSTDTQYF.

The V call is TRBV5-4, the J call TRBJ2-2; D gene uncertain. The V gene's germline CDR1 is SGHNT and CDR2 YYREEE (reference sequence). V was shortened by 2 bases and J by 7 bases, with 6 bases between the two germline ends. The CDR3 length is 12 residues. This CDR3 is CASSLRVGELFF. The CDR3 bases are TGTGCCAGCAGCTTAAGGGTCGGGGAGCTGTTTTTT.

This clone was recorded a few times. This specimen includes other DNA sequences encoding the same CDR3. The chain combines TRBV29-1 with TRBJ2-7; D gene ambiguous. The CDR3 covers 10 residues. CDR1 and CDR2 (germline): SQVTM, ANQGSEA. Trimming took 6 bases from V and 4 from J, leaving 7 bases between them. CDR3 in amino acids: CSVLTYEQYF. DNA of the CDR3: TGCAGCGTCCTTACTTACGAGCAGTACTTC.

The gene calls are TRBV29-1 and TRBJ2-7; no firm D call. There are 11 residues in the CDR3. The V end lost 4 bases, the J end lost 5 bases, and 9 bases lay between the germline ends. Germline lookup yields CDR1 SQVTM and CDR2 ANQGSEA. Here the CDR3 reads CSVGDSHEQYF. The CDR3, as DNA: TGCAGCGTTGGCGATAGCCACGAGCAGTACTTC.

This rearrangement joins TRBV10-3 to TRBJ2-5; D remains unclear. The length of the CDR3 is 13 residues. V shed 5 bases and J shed 0 bases, with 7 bases lying between them. In germline, CDR1 is ENHRY, CDR2 SYGVKD. CDR3 sequence reads: CAISSRDQETQYF. The CDR3 DNA is TGTGCCATCAGTAGCCGGGACCAAGAGACCCAGTACTTC.